The 20 T cell receptor beta chains below were found in one sample sequenced in a study of a mutant IDH1 vaccine in newly diagnosed glioma (dated by TCRdb to the early 2020s). The meaning of the sample's time point label: baseline, week 1 (first vaccination visit). The treatment or condition label of this sample denotes: pre-vaccination baseline after standard-of-care therapy. To prepare the library, the immunoSEQ multiplex PCR assay was applied. TCRdb's version of the immuneACCESS table is confined to in-frame rearrangements and falls short of the full clone set. An unresolved V gene accounts for under half of the shortfall where checked; the remainder is of unknown origin. For this sample the table gives tens of thousands of clones, of which approximately 86% were detected only once. The top ten constitute 4% to 5.5% of the sample. This specimen was PBMCs, taken from a glioma patient treated with radiotherapy, temozolomide or both. These receptors originate from a woman in her forties with glioma.

The CDR3: CASRGTSGNNEQFF. CDR3 DNA sequence: TGTGCCAGCAGGGGAACTAGCGGGAACAATGAGCAGTTCTTC. This rearrangement joins TRBV6-6 to TRBJ2-1, with 10 positions matching TRBD2. The V gene end was trimmed by 6 bases and the J gene end by 5 bases; junction bases not matched to a gene: 4. This CDR3 is 14 amino acids long. The V gene's germline CDR1 is MNHNY and CDR2 SVGAGI (reference sequence).

V usage is TRBV7-9 and J usage is TRBJ2-7; perhaps TRBD1 as D (5 bases). Germline assignment: CDR1 SEHNR and CDR2 FQNEAQ (reference sequence). This CDR3 comprises 13 residues. Trimming cost V 3 bases and J 3 bases, with 9 bases left between them. The CDR3 here is CASSLGRFYEQYF. The CDR3 region has the DNA TGTGCCAGCAGCTTGGGGCGGTTCTACGAGCAGTACTTC.

This clone was found once. The rearrangement joins TRBV6-5 to TRBJ1-5; TRBD1 is a possible D gene (5 bases). CDR1 is MNHEY and CDR2 is SVGAGI in the germline V gene. V was trimmed by 2 bases and J by 4 bases, leaving 12 bases between them. This CDR3 is built from 15 residues. The DNA for the CDR3 is TGTGCCAGCAGTTACCGGCTGGGGGGAAATCAGCCCCAGCATTTT. As protein: CASSYRLGGNQPQHF.

The rearrangement joins TRBV5-5 to TRBJ1-5; D is perhaps TRBD1 (5 bases). V was clipped by 0 bases and J by 6 bases, with 13 bases between them. CDR1 and CDR2 (germline): SGHKS, YYEKEE (reference sequence). The CDR3 length is 15 residues. The CDR3 DNA sequence: TGTGCCAGCAGCTTGGGAGGGTCAAGGGGTCAGCCCCAGCATTTT. This codes for CASSLGGSRGQPQHF.

There are a few counts of this clone. The chain is built from TRBV6-5 and TRBJ1-5; D unclear. The CDR3 is 15 amino acids. Germline V lookup: CDR1 MNHEY, CDR2 SVGAGI. Deletions cut 6 bases from V and 4 bases from J, with 16 bases between. CDR3 in amino acids: CASSLGGQRNQPQHF. The CDR3 coding sequence is TGTGCCAGCAGCTTGGGAGGGCAGCGAAATCAGCCCCAGCATTTT.

This chain uses TRBV13 with TRBJ2-1; TRBD1 aligns across 7 bases. Germline trimming cut 5 bases from V and 8 bases from J; bases unmatched to any gene: 9. The CDR3 has 14 amino acids. Germline values: CDR1 PRHDT, CDR2 FYEKMQ (reference sequence). CDR3 sequence reads: CASSQRQGLYEQFF. The CDR3 nucleotides are TGTGCCAGCAGCCAAAGACAGGGTCTGTATGAGCAGTTCTTC.

The chain links TRBV2 to TRBJ2-5; D gene unclear. The CDR3 is 13 amino acids. The germline V and J ends were trimmed by 8 bases and 5 bases, with 15 bases remaining between them. The V gene's germline CDR1 is SNHLY and CDR2 FYNNEI. The CDR3 region is CASEKDNAETQYF. In DNA form, the CDR3 reads TGTGCCAGCGAAAAAGATAATGCCGAGACCCAGTACTTC.

The chain joins TRBV6-6 to TRBJ2-7; the D gene is possibly TRBD1 (6 bases). The CDR3 is 14 amino acids. V gave up 4 bases and J gave up 1 base, with 11 bases separating them. The germline CDR1 and CDR2 sequences are MNHNY and SVGAGI (reference sequence). CDR3 sequence (DNA): TGTGCCAGCAGTTTTCAGGACAGTTCCTACGAGCAGTACTTC. It encodes CASSFQDSSYEQYF.

The chain is built from TRBV5-1 and TRBJ1-4; D perhaps matches TRBD1 (6 bases). This CDR3 has 14 amino acids. V dropped 4 bases and J dropped 8 bases, with 15 bases sitting between them. Germline-derived CDR1 and CDR2 are SGHRS and YFSETQ. Written as DNA, the CDR3 is TGCGCCAGCAGCCCGGGACACCGGGCAGAAAAACTGTTTTTT. It is translated as CASSPGHRAEKLFF.

The rearrangement uses TRBV5-1 and TRBJ2-1; D is unclear. From germline, CDR1 is SGHRS and CDR2 YFSETQ. Trimming stripped 1 base from V and 2 bases from J, with 10 bases between. The CDR3 sequence is 15 residues long. The CDR3 coding sequence is TGCGCCAGCAGCTTGATTCCGACCACCTACAATGAGCAGTTCTTC. Amino acids: CASSLIPTTYNEQFF.

The DNA of the CDR3 is TGCGCCAGCTTATCTGGGGCCAACGTCCTGACTTTC. This codes for CASLSGANVLTF. The V call is TRBV5-1, the J call TRBJ2-6, with D unresolved. CDR3 length: 12 residues. V gave up 7 bases and J gave up 1 base, with 3 bases separating them. CDR1 is SGHRS and CDR2 is YFSETQ in the germline V gene.

V and J are TRBV7-2 and TRBJ2-7, with 9 bases lining up with TRBD1. This CDR3 contains 16 residues. CDR1 is SGHTA, CDR2 FQGNSA, per germline. With 5 bases clipped from V and 2 bases from J, the junction kept 10 bases outside the gene matches. The DNA for the CDR3 is TGTGCCAGCAGCCTTGACAGGGGGACGATGACCTACGAGCAGTACTTC. Its protein product is CASSLDRGTMTYEQYF.

V usage is TRBV19 and J usage is TRBJ1-4, with D perhaps TRBD1 (5 bases). The CDR3 totals 17 residues. Trimming took off 4 bases at V and 0 bases at J, with 15 bases between the two ends. The germline V gene has CDR1 LNHDA and CDR2 SQIVND (reference sequence). CDR3 sequence (DNA): TGTGCCAGTAGTAGTAGGGGCGCGCATGCAACTAATGAAAAACTGTTTTTT. This sequence encodes CASSSRGAHATNEKLFF.

CDR3 in DNA: TGTGCCAGCAGTTACGGGCAGGGCGGCGAGCAGTACTTC. It codes for CASSYGQGGEQYF. The J gene is TRBJ2-7, the V gene TRBV6-5; D is perhaps TRBD1 (5 bases). The CDR3 length is 13 residues. Germline-derived CDR1 and CDR2 are MNHEY and SVGAGI. V lost 2 bases, J lost 6 bases, and 11 bases lay in between.

This clone has only a few counts. The chain uses TRBV9 and TRBJ2-2, with 10 bases aligning to TRBD1. Trimming cost V 3 bases and J 7 bases; bases outside gene matches: 6. This CDR3 spans 15 amino acids. Germline CDR1 and CDR2: SGDLS and YYNGEE. CDR3 residues: CASSGRQGAVGELFF. In nucleotides, the CDR3 is TGTGCCAGCAGCGGAAGACAGGGGGCGGTCGGGGAGCTGTTTTTT.

This rearrangement joins TRBV4-2 to TRBJ2-5; 12 bases are shared with TRBD2. This CDR3 has 16 residues. Germline V gene lookup returns CDR1 LGHNA and CDR2 YNFKEQ. V shed 0 bases and J 5 bases; nucleotides not matched to a gene: 4. The CDR3 DNA sequence: TGTGCCAGCAGCCAAGATTTTACTAGCGGGAGGGAGACCCAGTACTTC. Translation gives CASSQDFTSGRETQYF.

The chain combines TRBV2 with TRBJ2-7; 8 bases agree with TRBD1. There are 13 residues in the CDR3. V lost 4 bases to trimming and J lost 5 bases; unmatched junction nucleotides: 4. The V gene's germline CDR1 is SNHLY and CDR2 FYNNEI. For the CDR3, the DNA is TGTGCCAGCAGTGCGGCAGGGGGCGACGAGCAGTACTTC. Translating it yields CASSAAGGDEQYF.

J is TRBJ2-3 and V is TRBV29-1, with 10 bases aligning to TRBD2. V trimming: 2 bases; J trimming: 2 bases; junction bases outside the gene matches: 7. The V gene's germline CDR1 is SQVTM and CDR2 ANQGSEA. The CDR3 length is 16 residues. CDR3 amino acids: CSVEPLAGGPTDTQYF. Here the CDR3 DNA reads TGCAGCGTTGAACCTTTAGCGGGAGGCCCCACAGATACGCAGTATTTT.

The chain combines TRBV7-9 with TRBJ2-2; tentatively, D is TRBD1 or TRBD2 (6 bases each). The V gene lost 5 bases and the J gene lost 0 bases, with 16 bases spanning the gap. This CDR3 spans 17 amino acids. Germline-derived CDR1 and CDR2 are SEHNR and FQNEAQ (reference sequence). The DNA of the CDR3 is TGTGCCAGCAGCCCTAGGGGGACTGTCGCGAACACCGGGGAGCTGTTTTTT. It yields the protein CASSPRGTVANTGELFF.

This clone was seen only a few times. J is TRBJ2-5 and V is TRBV5-1; 7 bases are a match to TRBD2. The CDR3 contains 15 residues. After removal of 1 base from V and 5 bases from J, the junction contained 8 bases not matched to a gene. CDR1 is SGHRS and CDR2 is YFSETQ in the germline V gene. CDR3 DNA sequence: TGCGCCAGCAGCTTGCCGGGGGGACCGGGTGAGACCCAGTACTTC. Amino acids: CASSLPGGPGETQYF.